This entry lists 20 T cell receptor beta chains sequenced from one sample in a study of blood T cell repertoires in COVID-19. Method: immunoSEQ multiplex PCR; TCRdb's copy keeps in-frame clones and lacks some. Among around 30,000 clones listed, about 74% were seen once. The sequenced material came from peripheral blood. All receptors derive from a human donor in a cohort sampled during active COVID-19.

The rearrangement uses TRBV7-8 and TRBJ2-5; 12 nucleotides agree with TRBD2. Germline V lookup: CDR1 SGHVS, CDR2 FQNEAQ. The CDR3 has 14 residues. V was clipped by 5 bases and J by 13 bases; unmatched bases: 11. The CDR3 DNA reads as TGTGCCAGCAGCCAGGGACTAGCGGGCGAACCTCGGTACTTC. Translation gives CASSQGLAGEPRYF. The complete variable domain, with remaining parts taken from reference TRBV7-8 and TRBJ2-5, reads GAGVSQSPRYKVAKRGQDVALRCDPISGHVSLFWYQQALGQGPEFLTYFQNEAQLDKSGLPSDRFFAERPEGSVSTLKIQRTQQEDSAVYLCASSQGLAGEPRYFGPGTRLLVL.

This chain uses TRBV28 with TRBJ1-6; unclear D gene. V was cut by 3 bases and J by 6 bases, with 9 bases left in between. Germline V lookup: CDR1 MDHEN, CDR2 SYDVKM. The CDR3 is 14 residues long. The CDR3, as DNA: TGTGCCAGCAGTTTCGCAGTAATTAATTCACCCCTCCACTTT. As protein: CASSFAVINSPLHF.

This chain uses TRBV5-5 with TRBJ2-3, with TRBD1 as a possible D gene (6 bases). The CDR3 is 16 residues long. The germline V gene has CDR1 SGHKS and CDR2 YYEKEE (reference sequence). Between the trimmed V and J ends, which lost 0 bases and 3 bases, there was a span of 14 bases. CDR3 amino acids: CASSLAQQGRTDTQYF. CDR3 bases: TGTGCCAGCAGCTTGGCCCAACAGGGAAGAACAGATACGCAGTATTTT.

CDR3 loop: CASRMTGEGPLHF. For the CDR3, the DNA is TGCGCCAGCAGGATGACAGGGGAGGGTCCCCTCCACTTT. The V and J genes are TRBV10-1 and TRBJ1-6; TRBD1 agrees at 8 bases. The CDR3 is 13 amino acids. The trim removed 6 bases at V and 13 bases at J, leaving 8 bases unmatched. The germline CDR1 and CDR2 sequences are WNHNN and SYGVQD (reference sequence).

The rearrangement joins TRBV7-2 to TRBJ2-3; 7 nucleotides line up with TRBD1. Germline CDR1 SGHTA, CDR2 FQGNSA. V was clipped by 5 bases and J by 2 bases; unmatched bases: 4. CDR3 size: 14 residues. The CDR3 nucleotides are TGTGCCAGCAGCGACAGGGATTACACAGATACGCAGTATTTT. Translated, it gives CASSDRDYTDTQYF.

The chain has TRBV15 and TRBJ1-3; no firm D call. The V gene's germline CDR1 is LNHNV and CDR2 YYDKDF (reference sequence). With 3 bases removed from V and 0 bases from J, the gap between germline ends came to 9 bases. The CDR3 totals 15 residues. CDR3 residues: CATSRDGNSGNTIYF. CDR3 DNA sequence: TGTGCCACCAGCAGGGACGGGAACTCTGGAAACACCATATATTTT.

This clone was detected once. The chain couples TRBV19 to TRBJ2-5; 7 positions agree with TRBD2. Germline V lookup: CDR1 LNHDA, CDR2 SQIVND (reference sequence). The CDR3 has 12 residues. The trim removed 6 bases at V and 5 bases at J, leaving 3 bases unmatched. CDR3 nucleotides: TGTGCCAGTAGCCTAGCGGAGGAGACCCAGTACTTC. It translates to CASSLAEETQYF.

The V call is TRBV19, the J call TRBJ2-2; 7 bases are shared with TRBD1. V trimming: 4 bases; J trimming: 4 bases; junction bases outside the gene matches: 6. The CDR3 has 15 residues. Germline CDR1 LNHDA, CDR2 SQIVND (reference sequence). Here the CDR3 DNA reads TGTGCCAGTAGTACCCGGACAGGCGGCACCGGGGAGCTGTTTTTT. Its translation: CASSTRTGGTGELFF.

CDR3 DNA sequence: TGTGCCAGCAGCGTAGAAGGGGGCTCGTCCTACAATGAGCAGTTCTTC. This gives the protein CASSVEGGSSYNEQFF. The J gene is TRBJ2-1, the V gene TRBV9; 7 bases agree with TRBD1. V gave up 0 bases and J gave up 1 base; unmatched junction bases: 4. Germline lookup yields CDR1 SGDLS and CDR2 YYNGEE. CDR3 length: 16 amino acids.

This clone came up a few times. V is TRBV18 and J is TRBJ1-2; D is perhaps TRBD1 (5 bases). Germline V gives CDR1 KGHSH, CDR2 LQKENI. This CDR3 has 14 amino acids. V was shortened by 2 bases and J by 6 bases, with 13 bases between the two germline ends. The DNA of the CDR3 is TGTGCCAGCTCACCAGTCCCCACAGGTGATGGCTACACCTTC. It yields the protein CASSPVPTGDGYTF.

The chain has TRBV10-2 and TRBJ1-5; 8 nucleotides agree with TRBD1. The CDR3 is 15 residues long. Germline loops: CDR1 WSHSY, CDR2 SAAADI. J gave up 0 bases and V 5 bases, and 3 bases lay outside the gene matches. The CDR3 DNA reads TGCGCCAGCAGTTGGGGACAGGATAGCAATCAGCCCCAGCATTTT. Translated: CASSWGQDSNQPQHF.

This clone appeared once. V is TRBV28 and J is TRBJ1-1; D not certain. This CDR3 is built from 12 residues. CDR1 and CDR2 (germline): MDHEN, SYDVKM. V was clipped by 6 bases and J by 4 bases, with 9 bases between them. The CDR3 sequence is CASRVIGTEAFF. Written as DNA, the CDR3 is TGTGCCAGCAGGGTGATCGGCACTGAAGCTTTCTTT.

The chain carries TRBV3-1 (or the pseudogene TRBV3-2) and TRBJ1-1; 9 bases match TRBD1. J gave up 11 bases and V 4 bases, and 11 bases lay outside the gene matches. This CDR3 has 14 amino acids. From germline, CDR1 is LGHDT and CDR2 YNNKEL (reference sequence). The CDR3 nucleotides are TGTGCCAGCAGCCCAGAAAACAGGGGGCTCTCTGCTTTCTTT. This encodes CASSPENRGLSAFF.

This clone was detected a few times. The chain combines TRBV30 with TRBJ2-2; D is undetermined. Deletions cut 2 bases from V and 2 bases from J, with 27 bases between. The CDR3 has 20 residues. Germline V gene data show CDR1 as GTSNPN and CDR2 as SVGIG (reference sequence). The CDR3 DNA reads TGTGCCTGGAGTAAAGGTTTGGGTATAAGTATCCGGGTTAACACCGGGGAGCTGTTTTTT. It specifies CAWSKGLGISIRVNTGELFF. Looking up the rest from reference TRBV30 and TRBJ2-2 gives the full variable domain: SQTIHQWPATLVQPVGSPLSLECTVEGTSNPNLYWYRQAAGRGLQLLFYSVGIGQISSEVPQNLSASRPQDRQFILSSKKLLLSDSGFYLCAWSKGLGISIRVNTGELFFGEGSRLTVL.

The chain has TRBV4-1 and TRBJ1-2, with D maybe TRBD1 (5 bases). Trimming pared 4 bases from V and 13 bases from J, leaving 22 bases between. CDR1 is MGHRA and CDR2 is YSYEKL in the germline V gene. The CDR3 runs to 14 residues. The CDR3 protein is CASSLSGGTLIGTF. The CDR3, as DNA: TGCGCCAGCAGCCTCTCCGGGGGAACACTGATCGGCACCTTC.

The V and J genes are TRBV18 and TRBJ2-3; D is possibly TRBD2 (5 bases). CDR1 is KGHSH and CDR2 is LQKENI in the germline V gene. The CDR3 contains 18 residues. Trimming shortened V by 2 bases and J by 2 bases, and 20 bases separated the two germline ends. CDR3 sequence: CASSPSPSWNRATDTQYF. DNA of the CDR3: TGTGCCAGCTCACCAAGTCCTAGCTGGAACCGCGCCACAGATACGCAGTATTTT.

The chain uses TRBV2 and TRBJ2-3; TRBD2 agrees at 7 bases. Trimming cost V 3 bases and J 4 bases; bases outside gene matches: 7. The CDR3 has 15 amino acids. Per germline, CDR1 SNHLY and CDR2 FYNNEI. The DNA of the CDR3 is TGTGCCAGCAGTGAGTTCCGGGGGAGGGCAGATACGCAGTATTTT. Protein: CASSEFRGRADTQYF.

The V gene is TRBV14, the J gene TRBJ1-1, with a weak D call TRBD1 (5 bases). Per germline, CDR1 SGHDN and CDR2 FVKESK. V was cut by 4 bases and J by 7 bases, with 16 bases left in between. The CDR3 contains 14 residues. Here the CDR3 reads CASSRYGGGSEAFF. As DNA, the CDR3 is TGTGCCAGCAGCCGCTATGGCGGGGGAAGTGAAGCTTTCTTT. The whole variable domain, filled in from reference TRBV14 and TRBJ1-1, reads EAGVTQFPSHSVIEKGQTVTLRCDPISGHDNLYWYRRVMGKEIKFLLHFVKESKQDESGMPNNRFLAERTGGTYSTLKVQPAELEDSGVYFCASSRYGGGSEAFFGQGTRLTVV.

The CDR3 DNA is TGTGCCAGCAGCTCGGGACTAGCGGGAGCAGATACGCAGTATTTT. Its translation: CASSSGLAGADTQYF. The rearrangement joins TRBV7-3 to TRBJ2-3; the match to TRBD2 covers 14 bases. The CDR3 length is 15 residues. V dropped 4 bases and J dropped 4; count of bases not matched to a gene: 1. The germline V gene encodes CDR1 SGHTA and CDR2 FQGTGA.

This chain joins TRBV2 and TRBJ1-5; tentative D call: TRBD1 (5 bases). This CDR3 has 12 amino acids. The V gene lost 6 bases and the J gene lost 4 bases, with 7 bases spanning the gap. Germline-derived CDR1 and CDR2 are SNHLY and FYNNEI. The CDR3 reads CASSRDNQPQHF. DNA for the CDR3: TGTGCCAGCAGCAGGGATAATCAGCCCCAGCATTTT. Complete variable domain (other parts from reference TRBV2 and TRBJ1-5): EPEVTQTPSHQVTQMGQEVILRCVPISNHLYFYWYRQILGQKVEFLVSFYNNEISEKSEIFDDQFSVERPDGSNFTLKIRSTKLEDSAMYFCASSRDNQPQHFGDGTRLSIL.